These T cell receptor beta chains were read from a single sample in a study of human T cells and chemical hapten exposure. TCRdb called the RACE reads again in MiXCR, with one record for every CDR3 protein. The table records a few hundred thousand distinct CDR3 sequences, about 8.6% of them present only once. The material was whole blood, obtained in connection with sensitization to the hapten diphenylcyclopropenone (DPC). The receptors derive from a woman aged 40 to 50 with alopecia areata. Some clones in this sample may be carry-over from other donors' samples. CDR3s include the opening cysteine and the closing phenylalanine or tryptophan. Fields, in order: J gene, D gene, V gene, clone size, CDR3 DNA, CDR3 protein. The D gene is left open where the match is weak. Some rows have no size entry. The others give once, few or many, or a class for an expanded clone.

j_gene: TRBJ1-1; d_gene: -; v_gene: TRBV2; abundance: few; CDR3nt: TGTGCCAGCAGTGAGACAGAAACCCATGAAGCTTTCTTT; CDR3aa: CASSETETHEAFF
j_gene: TRBJ2-5; d_gene: -; v_gene: TRBV20-1; abundance: once; CDR3nt: TGCAGTGCTAGGGAGACTCGCGGGACCCAGTACTTC; CDR3aa: CSARETRGTQYF
j_gene: TRBJ1-4; d_gene: TRBD1; v_gene: TRBV29-1; abundance: -; CDR3nt: TGCAGCGTTCCAAAGGGGGCCAGGATCCCAACTAATGAAAAACTGTTTTTT; CDR3aa: CSVPKGARIPTNEKLFF
j_gene: TRBJ2-1; d_gene: -; v_gene: TRBV27; abundance: many; CDR3nt: TGTGCCAGCAGTTTCGGCAGGCGAAATGAGCAGTTCTTC; CDR3aa: CASSFGRRNEQFF
j_gene: TRBJ2-7; d_gene: TRBD1; v_gene: TRBV7-2; abundance: many; CDR3nt: TGTGCCAGCAGCCCACAGGGGACCTCCTACGAGCAGTACTTC; CDR3aa: CASSPQGTSYEQYF
j_gene: TRBJ2-5; d_gene: TRBD2; v_gene: TRBV11-2; abundance: -; CDR3nt: TGTGCCAGCAAGCTTAACAGCGGGAGTGTCGAGACCCAGTACTTC; CDR3aa: CASKLNSGSVETQYF
j_gene: TRBJ2-5; d_gene: -; v_gene: TRBV7-3; abundance: many; CDR3nt: TGTGCCAGCAGCTTAGGGTCTGAAGAGACCCAGTACTTC; CDR3aa: CASSLGSEETQYF
j_gene: TRBJ1-5; d_gene: -; v_gene: TRBV27; abundance: -; CDR3nt: TGTGCCAGCAGTCTTCACCTCGCGGGGCAGCCCCAGCATTTT; CDR3aa: CASSLHLAGQPQHF
j_gene: TRBJ1-1; d_gene: -; v_gene: TRBV6-1; abundance: many; CDR3nt: TGTGCCAGCAGCTATAACACGGACTCTGAAGCTTTCTTT; CDR3aa: CASSYNTDSEAFF
j_gene: TRBJ2-5; d_gene: -; v_gene: TRBV4-1; abundance: -; CDR3nt: TGCGCCAGCAGCCGGCTTGCAGGGGCTGGAAGAGAGACCCAGTACTTC; CDR3aa: CASSRLAGAGRETQYF
j_gene: TRBJ2-2; d_gene: TRBD2; v_gene: TRBV9; abundance: many; CDR3nt: TGTGCCAGCAGCGTAGCTCCGGCGGGAGGGCCTCCCGGGGAGCTGTTTTTT; CDR3aa: CASSVAPAGGPPGELFF
j_gene: TRBJ1-3; d_gene: -; v_gene: TRBV11-3; abundance: -; CDR3nt: TGTGCCAGCAGCCCGGGGGGTTCCAATGGAAACACCATATATTTT; CDR3aa: CASSPGGSNGNTIYF
j_gene: TRBJ2-2; d_gene: TRBD2; v_gene: TRBV2; abundance: -; CDR3nt: TGTGCCAGCACTCGGACTAGCGTCGCGAACACCGGGGAGCTGTTTTTT; CDR3aa: CASTRTSVANTGELFF
j_gene: TRBJ2-5; d_gene: TRBD1; v_gene: TRBV4-2; abundance: -; CDR3nt: TGTGCCAGCAGCCTCCAAAAGGGACAGGGGATACAAGAGACCCAGTACTTC; CDR3aa: CASSLQKGQGIQETQYF
j_gene: TRBJ1-5; d_gene: -; v_gene: TRBV2; abundance: few; CDR3nt: TGTGCCAGCAGTGAACTCCCGGGTCAGCCCCAGCATTTT; CDR3aa: CASSELPGQPQHF
j_gene: TRBJ1-5; d_gene: -; v_gene: TRBV28; abundance: -; CDR3nt: TGTGCCAGCAGTTCCGGGACGATCAATCAGCCCCAGCATTTT; CDR3aa: CASSSGTINQPQHF